These T cell receptor beta chains were read from a single sample in a study of graft-versus-host responses after intestinal transplantation. Profiling relied on immunoSEQ multiplex PCR, and the TCRdb table lists in-frame clones only, not all of them. This table holds fewer than 75,000 clones, roughly 90% found once. The source was PBMCs, collected 26 days after transplant. The receptors were sampled from a human patient who received an intestinal transplant, so some T cells may come from the graft donor. Each CDR3 is given with its conserved first and last residue. D genes are given only for firm matches. Not every row has a clone size; where given, it reads once, few, many or a size class.

abundance: NA
d_gene: NA
len: 16
v_gene: TRBV6-6
j_gene: TRBJ2-1
CDR3nt: TGTGCCAGCAGTTACTCTCCGGGGTTCTCCTACAATGAGCAGTTCTTC
CDR3aa: CASSYSPGFSYNEQFF

abundance: NA
d_gene: TRBD1
len: 15
v_gene: TRBV5-4
j_gene: TRBJ1-2
CDR3nt: TGTGCCAGCAGCTTGGAAAAACAGGGGGCGGGGGGCTACACCTTC
CDR3aa: CASSLEKQGAGGYTF

abundance: NA
d_gene: NA
len: 14
v_gene: TRBV9
j_gene: TRBJ2-5
CDR3nt: TGTGCCAGCAGCGTAGGGGGACTTAAAGAGACCCAGTACTTC
CDR3aa: CASSVGGLKETQYF

abundance: NA
d_gene: TRBD2
len: 15
v_gene: TRBV5-1
j_gene: TRBJ2-1
CDR3nt: TGCGCCAGCAGCTTTTTCGGACTAGCGGACAATGAGCAGTTCTTC
CDR3aa: CASSFFGLADNEQFF

abundance: NA
d_gene: TRBD1
len: 16
v_gene: TRBV19
j_gene: TRBJ2-2
CDR3nt: TGTGCCAGTAGTATACTTGGGACAGGGAACGCCGGGGAGCTGTTTTTT
CDR3aa: CASSILGTGNAGELFF

abundance: NA
d_gene: TRBD1
len: 16
v_gene: TRBV6-5
j_gene: TRBJ1-1
CDR3nt: TGTGCCAGCAGTTTATGGGGACAGAGCATGAACACTGAAGCTTTCTTT
CDR3aa: CASSLWGQSMNTEAFF

abundance: NA
d_gene: TRBD1
len: 13
v_gene: TRBV11-2
j_gene: TRBJ2-7
CDR3nt: TGTGCCAGCCTGCGGCAGGGGGCCTACGAGCAGTACTTC
CDR3aa: CASLRQGAYEQYF

abundance: NA
d_gene: TRBD2
len: 20
v_gene: TRBV6-4
j_gene: TRBJ2-1
CDR3nt: TGTGCCAGCAGGAACGAACCGGGACTAGCGGTTATTAGCTCCTACAATGAGCAGTTCTTC
CDR3aa: CASRNEPGLAVISSYNEQFF

abundance: NA
d_gene: NA
len: 16
v_gene: TRBV9
j_gene: TRBJ2-7
CDR3nt: TGTGCCAGCAGCGTAGGCCTCACTGGGGGCAACGGAGAGCAGTACTTC
CDR3aa: CASSVGLTGGNGEQYF

abundance: NA
d_gene: NA
len: 17
v_gene: TRBV2
j_gene: TRBJ1-6
CDR3nt: TGTGCCAGCAGTGCTTTGGGGAGTTATTCCTATAATTCACCCCTCCACTTT
CDR3aa: CASSALGSYSYNSPLHF

abundance: NA
d_gene: TRBD1
len: 14
v_gene: TRBV6-5
j_gene: TRBJ2-7
CDR3nt: TGTGCGACAGGCGTGTCCGGGACAGGGGGCGAGCAGTACTTC
CDR3aa: CATGVSGTGGEQYF

abundance: NA
d_gene: NA
len: 13
v_gene: TRBV30
j_gene: TRBJ2-3
CDR3nt: TGTGCCTGGGGGGTAGGACTCACAGATACGCAGTATTTT
CDR3aa: CAWGVGLTDTQYF

abundance: once
d_gene: NA
len: 15
v_gene: TRBV18
j_gene: TRBJ2-2
CDR3nt: TGTGCCAGCTCACCCGGGACAAGGGGCACCGGGGAGCTGTTTTTT
CDR3aa: CASSPGTRGTGELFF

abundance: NA
d_gene: NA
len: 16
v_gene: TRBV13
j_gene: TRBJ2-4
CDR3nt: TGTGCCAGCAGCTCCGAGGGAAGCCGTACCAAAAACATTCAGTACTTC
CDR3aa: CASSSEGSRTKNIQYF

abundance: NA
d_gene: TRBD1
len: 12
v_gene: TRBV6-6
j_gene: TRBJ2-2
CDR3nt: TGTGCCAGCGACAGGGGAACCGGGGAGCTGTTTTTT
CDR3aa: CASDRGTGELFF

abundance: NA
d_gene: NA
len: 14
v_gene: TRBV6-1
j_gene: TRBJ2-3
CDR3nt: TGTGCCAGCACCGGACAGAGGAGCACAGATACGCAGTATTTT
CDR3aa: CASTGQRSTDTQYF

abundance: once
d_gene: NA
len: 13
v_gene: TRBV5-8
j_gene: TRBJ2-7
CDR3nt: TGTGCCAGCAGCTTAGACAGAGTCTACGAGCAGTACTTC
CDR3aa: CASSLDRVYEQYF

abundance: NA
d_gene: TRBD1
len: 17
v_gene: TRBV7-6
j_gene: TRBJ1-1
CDR3nt: TGTGCCAGCAGCTTAGGGGACCGGGACAGTCGATCCACTGAAGCTTTCTTT
CDR3aa: CASSLGDRDSRSTEAFF

abundance: NA
d_gene: NA
len: 17
v_gene: TRBV9
j_gene: TRBJ1-4
CDR3nt: TGTGCCAGCAGCGTAGACCCTTTAGGGGGTACTAATGAAAAACTGTTTTTT
CDR3aa: CASSVDPLGGTNEKLFF

abundance: NA
d_gene: NA
len: 15
v_gene: TRBV4-1
j_gene: TRBJ1-2
CDR3nt: TGCGCCAGCAGCCAGACTACGGGACAACCCTATGGCTACACCTTC
CDR3aa: CASSQTTGQPYGYTF

abundance: NA
d_gene: NA
len: 15
v_gene: TRBV2
j_gene: TRBJ1-1
CDR3nt: TGTGCCAGCAGGGGGAGAGGCTACGAATACGGTGAAGCTTTCTTT
CDR3aa: CASRGRGYEYGEAFF

abundance: once
d_gene: TRBD1
len: 14
v_gene: TRBV9
j_gene: TRBJ1-2
CDR3nt: TGTGCCAGCAGCGCAATGACAGGGGAGGGAGGCTACACCTTC
CDR3aa: CASSAMTGEGGYTF

abundance: NA
d_gene: NA
len: 16
v_gene: TRBV28
j_gene: TRBJ2-2
CDR3nt: TGTGCCAGCAGTCCCCCCACACCCGCGAACACCGGGGAGCTGTTTTTT
CDR3aa: CASSPPTPANTGELFF

abundance: NA
d_gene: NA
len: 15
v_gene: TRBV28
j_gene: TRBJ2-1
CDR3nt: TGTGCCAGCAGTCAAGACAGGCTTGCCTACAATGAGCAGTTCTTC
CDR3aa: CASSQDRLAYNEQFF

abundance: NA
d_gene: NA
len: 13
v_gene: TRBV5-4
j_gene: TRBJ2-5
CDR3nt: TGTGCCAGCAGTCTGGGGCCCTTGGAGACCCAGTACTTC
CDR3aa: CASSLGPLETQYF

abundance: NA
d_gene: TRBD1
len: 17
v_gene: TRBV6-1
j_gene: TRBJ1-5
CDR3nt: TGTGCCAGCAGTGAAGTCCCCGGGACAGGTTTTACAGGGCCCCAGCATTTT
CDR3aa: CASSEVPGTGFTGPQHF

abundance: once
d_gene: NA
len: 15
v_gene: TRBV28
j_gene: TRBJ1-2
CDR3nt: TGTGCCAGCCTTCCTGGGCACCAAACTAACTATGGCTACACCTTC
CDR3aa: CASLPGHQTNYGYTF

abundance: NA
d_gene: TRBD1
len: 15
v_gene: TRBV19
j_gene: TRBJ2-2
CDR3nt: TGTGCCAGTAGGCAGGGGGCGGTGATCCCCGGGGAGCTGTTTTTT
CDR3aa: CASRQGAVIPGELFF

abundance: NA
d_gene: NA
len: 16
v_gene: TRBV7-9
j_gene: TRBJ1-1
CDR3nt: TGTGCCAGCAGCCCCAGAGGACAGCCGATGAACACTGAAGCTTTCTTT
CDR3aa: CASSPRGQPMNTEAFF

abundance: NA
d_gene: NA
len: 18
v_gene: TRBV4-1
j_gene: TRBJ2-5
CDR3nt: TGCGCCAGCAGCCAAGATCCCTCTGACGAGAGGGGAGGAGAGACCCAGTACTTC
CDR3aa: CASSQDPSDERGGETQYF

abundance: NA
d_gene: NA
len: 16
v_gene: TRBV5-6
j_gene: TRBJ2-1
CDR3nt: TGTGCCAGCAGCCGCGCGTCGAGCGGGCGGGTCAATGAGCAGTTCTTC
CDR3aa: CASSRASSGRVNEQFF

abundance: NA
d_gene: NA
len: 15
v_gene: TRBV27
j_gene: TRBJ1-1
CDR3nt: TGTGCCAGCAGACTCTTCGACGCGGGGAACACTGAAGCTTTCTTT
CDR3aa: CASRLFDAGNTEAFF

abundance: NA
d_gene: NA
len: 15
v_gene: TRBV2
j_gene: TRBJ1-3
CDR3nt: TGTGCCAGCAGTGAAGACAGGGCCTATGGAAACACCATATATTTT
CDR3aa: CASSEDRAYGNTIYF

abundance: NA
d_gene: TRBD1
len: 14
v_gene: TRBV5-6
j_gene: TRBJ1-5
CDR3nt: TGTGCCAGCAGCCTCCTGGACAGGGATCAGCCCCAGCATTTT
CDR3aa: CASSLLDRDQPQHF

abundance: NA
d_gene: NA
len: 14
v_gene: TRBV9
j_gene: TRBJ2-7
CDR3nt: TGTGCCAGCAGCGTAACCCTAGGCGGCTACGAGCAGTACTTC
CDR3aa: CASSVTLGGYEQYF

abundance: once
d_gene: NA
len: 15
v_gene: TRBV4-1
j_gene: TRBJ2-6
CDR3nt: TGCGCCAGCAGCCAAAGTCAGGGAAGGTCATACGTCCTGACTTTC
CDR3aa: CASSQSQGRSYVLTF

abundance: once
d_gene: TRBD2
len: 17
v_gene: TRBV27
j_gene: TRBJ2-3
CDR3nt: TGTGCCAGCAGTTCAGCCCCGGGACTAGCGGGTGGTAGAGCGCAGTATTTT
CDR3aa: CASSSAPGLAGGRAQYF

abundance: NA
d_gene: NA
len: 15
v_gene: TRBV7-9
j_gene: TRBJ2-3
CDR3nt: TGTGCCAGCAGCTTAATGGGACAATACACAGATACGCAGTATTTT
CDR3aa: CASSLMGQYTDTQYF

abundance: NA
d_gene: TRBD1
len: 17
v_gene: TRBV28
j_gene: TRBJ2-7
CDR3nt: TGTGCCAGCGTGCCCGGGACAGCCTGGGCCCCAGATTACGAGCAGTACTTC
CDR3aa: CASVPGTAWAPDYEQYF

abundance: NA
d_gene: TRBD1
len: 13
v_gene: TRBV15
j_gene: TRBJ2-1
CDR3nt: TGTGCCACCAGCAGCTTAGGGGGCTTGGAGCAGTTCTTC
CDR3aa: CATSSLGGLEQFF

abundance: NA
d_gene: TRBD1
len: 17
v_gene: TRBV27
j_gene: TRBJ1-6
CDR3nt: TGTGCCAGCAGTTTAGAAAGGGGGCTGCCGGGGAATTCACCCCTCCACTTT
CDR3aa: CASSLERGLPGNSPLHF

abundance: once
d_gene: NA
len: 15
v_gene: TRBV7-8
j_gene: TRBJ1-1
CDR3nt: TGTGCCAGCAGCTTAGAACATACCATGAACACTGAAGCTTTCTTT
CDR3aa: CASSLEHTMNTEAFF

abundance: NA
d_gene: TRBD1
len: 15
v_gene: TRBV9
j_gene: TRBJ1-1
CDR3nt: TGTGCCAGCAGCGGGGGACAGCCCATGAACACTGAAGCTTTCTTT
CDR3aa: CASSGGQPMNTEAFF

abundance: NA
d_gene: NA
len: 14
v_gene: TRBV10-2
j_gene: TRBJ1-6
CDR3nt: TGCGCCAGCGGAGTAGAAAGCCATAATTCACCCCTCCACTTT
CDR3aa: CASGVESHNSPLHF

abundance: NA
d_gene: TRBD1
len: 15
v_gene: TRBV28
j_gene: TRBJ1-5
CDR3nt: TGTGCCAGCGTGACAGGGCTCAGCAGCAATCAGCCCCAGCATTTT
CDR3aa: CASVTGLSSNQPQHF

abundance: NA
d_gene: TRBD2
len: 15
v_gene: TRBV6-5
j_gene: TRBJ2-1
CDR3nt: TGTGCCAGCAGTTACCGGGAGGGCCTAGAAAATGAGCAGTTCTTC
CDR3aa: CASSYREGLENEQFF

abundance: NA
d_gene: NA
len: 16
v_gene: TRBV9
j_gene: TRBJ2-1
CDR3nt: TGTGCCAGCAGCACCTCGGACACCAGCTCCTACAATGAGCAGTTCTTC
CDR3aa: CASSTSDTSSYNEQFF

abundance: NA
d_gene: TRBD1
len: 15
v_gene: TRBV10-2
j_gene: TRBJ2-7
CDR3nt: TGCGCCAGCAGACCATGGGGGCAGGGGGCGTACGAGCAGTACTTC
CDR3aa: CASRPWGQGAYEQYF

abundance: once
d_gene: TRBD2
len: 15
v_gene: TRBV6-5
j_gene: TRBJ2-5
CDR3nt: TGTGCCACCAAACTAGCGGGGGCCGAACAAGAGACCCAGTACTTC
CDR3aa: CATKLAGAEQETQYF

abundance: once
d_gene: TRBD1
len: 15
v_gene: TRBV30
j_gene: TRBJ2-3
CDR3nt: TGTGCCTGGAGTGCGACAGGGGGGCACACAGATACGCAGTATTTT
CDR3aa: CAWSATGGHTDTQYF

abundance: NA
d_gene: NA
len: 14
v_gene: TRBV6-5
j_gene: TRBJ2-1
CDR3nt: TGTGCCAGCAGCCCCACGGACAGACTCAATGAGCAGTTCTTC
CDR3aa: CASSPTDRLNEQFF

abundance: NA
d_gene: TRBD1
len: 11
v_gene: TRBV20-1
j_gene: TRBJ2-3
CDR3nt: TGCAGTGCCGCAGGGGGATATACGCAGTATTTT
CDR3aa: CSAAGGYTQYF